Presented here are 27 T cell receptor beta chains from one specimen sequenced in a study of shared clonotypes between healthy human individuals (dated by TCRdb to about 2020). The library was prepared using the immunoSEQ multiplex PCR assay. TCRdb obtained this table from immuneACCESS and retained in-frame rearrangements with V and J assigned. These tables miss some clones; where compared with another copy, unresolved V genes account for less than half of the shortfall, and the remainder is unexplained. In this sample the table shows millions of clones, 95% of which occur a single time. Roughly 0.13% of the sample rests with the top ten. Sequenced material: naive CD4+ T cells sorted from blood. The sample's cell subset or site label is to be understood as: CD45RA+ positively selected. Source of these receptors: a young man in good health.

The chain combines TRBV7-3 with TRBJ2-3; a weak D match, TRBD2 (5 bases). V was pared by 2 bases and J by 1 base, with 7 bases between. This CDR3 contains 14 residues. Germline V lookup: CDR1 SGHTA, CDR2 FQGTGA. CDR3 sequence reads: CASSLGRGTDTQYF. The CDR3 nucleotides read TGTGCCAGCAGCTTAGGGCGGGGCACAGATACGCAGTATTTT.

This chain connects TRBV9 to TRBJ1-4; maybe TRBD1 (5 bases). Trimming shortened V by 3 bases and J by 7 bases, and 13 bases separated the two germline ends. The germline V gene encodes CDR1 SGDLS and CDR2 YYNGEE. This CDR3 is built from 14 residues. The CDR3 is CASSARGSGEKLFF. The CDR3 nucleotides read TGTGCCAGCAGCGCTCGGGGGAGCGGTGAAAAACTGTTTTTT. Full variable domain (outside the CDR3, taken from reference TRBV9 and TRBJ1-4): DSGVTQTPKHLITATGQRVTLRCSPRSGDLSVYWYQQSLDQGLQFLIQYYNGEERAKGNILERFSAQQFPDLHSELNLSSLELGDSALYFCASSARGSGEKLFFGSGTQLSVL.

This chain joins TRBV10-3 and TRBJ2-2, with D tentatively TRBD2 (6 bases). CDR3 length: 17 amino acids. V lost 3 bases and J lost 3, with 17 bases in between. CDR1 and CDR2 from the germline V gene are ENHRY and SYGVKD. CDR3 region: CAISDGLNSGDTGELFF. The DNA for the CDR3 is TGTGCCATCAGTGACGGTCTGAATAGCGGAGACACCGGGGAGCTGTTTTTT.

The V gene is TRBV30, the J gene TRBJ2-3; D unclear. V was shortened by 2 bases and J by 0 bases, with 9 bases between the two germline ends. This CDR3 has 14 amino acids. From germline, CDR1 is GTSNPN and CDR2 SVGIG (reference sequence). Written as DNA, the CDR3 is TGTGCCTGGAGTTACAGTCCCAGCACAGATACGCAGTATTTT. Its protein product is CAWSYSPSTDTQYF.

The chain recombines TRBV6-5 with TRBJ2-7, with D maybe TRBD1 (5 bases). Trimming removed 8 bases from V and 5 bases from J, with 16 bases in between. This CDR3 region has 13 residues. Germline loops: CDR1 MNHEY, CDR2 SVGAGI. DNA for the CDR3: TGTGCCAGCGGGCCAGGGTCATTCCACGAGCAGTACTTC. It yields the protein CASGPGSFHEQYF.

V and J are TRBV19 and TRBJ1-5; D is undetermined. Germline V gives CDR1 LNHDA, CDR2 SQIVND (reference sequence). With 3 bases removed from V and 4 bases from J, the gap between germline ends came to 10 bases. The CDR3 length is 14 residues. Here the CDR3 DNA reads TGTGCCAGTAGTATCAACAGTCGAAATCAGCCCCAGCATTTT. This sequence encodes CASSINSRNQPQHF.

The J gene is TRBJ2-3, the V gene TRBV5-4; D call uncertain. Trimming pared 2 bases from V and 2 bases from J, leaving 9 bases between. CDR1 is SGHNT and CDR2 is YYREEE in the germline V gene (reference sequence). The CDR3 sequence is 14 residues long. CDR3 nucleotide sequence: TGTGCCAGCAGCTTTATCTACTCCACAGATACGCAGTATTTT. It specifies CASSFIYSTDTQYF.

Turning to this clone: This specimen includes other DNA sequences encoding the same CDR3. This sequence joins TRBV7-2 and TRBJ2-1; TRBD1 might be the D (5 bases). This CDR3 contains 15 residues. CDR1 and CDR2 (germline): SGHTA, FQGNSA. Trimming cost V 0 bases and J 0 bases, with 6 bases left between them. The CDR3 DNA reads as TGTGCCAGCAGCTTAGCGCAGGGCTCCTACAATGAGCAGTTCTTC. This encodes CASSLAQGSYNEQFF. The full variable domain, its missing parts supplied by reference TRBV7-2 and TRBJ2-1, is GAGVSQSPSNKVTEKGKDVELRCDPISGHTALYWYRQSLGQGLEFLIYFQGNSAPDKSGLPSDRFSAERTGGSVSTLTIQRTQQEDSAVYLCASSLAQGSYNEQFFGPGTRLTVL.

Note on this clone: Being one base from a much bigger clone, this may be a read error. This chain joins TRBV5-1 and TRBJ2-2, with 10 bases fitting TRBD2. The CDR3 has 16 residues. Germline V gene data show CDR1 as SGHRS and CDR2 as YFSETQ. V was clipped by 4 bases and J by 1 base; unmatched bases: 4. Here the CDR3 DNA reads TGCGCCAGCAGCCCACGGACTAGCGGGAACACCGGGGAGCTGTTTTTT. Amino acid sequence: CASSPRTSGNTGELFF.

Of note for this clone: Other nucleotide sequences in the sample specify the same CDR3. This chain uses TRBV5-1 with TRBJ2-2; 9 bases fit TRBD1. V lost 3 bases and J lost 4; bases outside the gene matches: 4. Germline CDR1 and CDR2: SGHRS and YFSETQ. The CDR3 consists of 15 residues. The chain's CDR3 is CASSWGQGGTGELFF. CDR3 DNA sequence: TGCGCCAGCAGCTGGGGACAGGGAGGCACCGGGGAGCTGTTTTTT. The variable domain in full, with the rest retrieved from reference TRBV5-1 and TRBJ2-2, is KAGVTQTPRYLIKTRGQQVTLSCSPISGHRSVSWYQQTPGQGLQFLFEYFSETQRNKGNFPGRFSGRQFSNSRSEMNVSTLELGDSALYLCASSWGQGGTGELFFGEGSRLTVL.

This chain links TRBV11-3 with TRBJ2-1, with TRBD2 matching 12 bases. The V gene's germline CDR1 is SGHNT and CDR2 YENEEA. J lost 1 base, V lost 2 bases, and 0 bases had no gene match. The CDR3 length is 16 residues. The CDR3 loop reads CASSLLAGGSYNEQFF. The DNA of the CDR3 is TGTGCCAGCAGCTTACTAGCGGGAGGGTCCTACAATGAGCAGTTCTTC.

The CDR3 nucleotides are TGCGCCAGCAGCCACCCGGGGAGGACTCAAGAGACCCAGTACTTC. It yields the protein CASSHPGRTQETQYF. This chain joins TRBV4-1 and TRBJ2-5, with a weak D call TRBD2 (6 bases). Per the germline V gene, CDR1 is MGHRA and CDR2 is YSYEKL. The CDR3 is made up of 15 amino acids. The ends were cut back, 3 bases at V and 2 bases at J, with 13 bases in the middle.

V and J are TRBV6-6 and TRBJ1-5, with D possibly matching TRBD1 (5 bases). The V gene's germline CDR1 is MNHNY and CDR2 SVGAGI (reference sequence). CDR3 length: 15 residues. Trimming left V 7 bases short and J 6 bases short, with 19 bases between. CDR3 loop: CASTHRRGTGQPQHF. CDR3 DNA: TGTGCCAGCACCCACCGGAGGGGCACGGGTCAGCCCCAGCATTTT.

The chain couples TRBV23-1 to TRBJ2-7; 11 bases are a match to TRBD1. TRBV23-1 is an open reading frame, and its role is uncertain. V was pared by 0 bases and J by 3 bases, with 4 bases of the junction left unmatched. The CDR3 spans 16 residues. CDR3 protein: CASSQSGTGGYYEQYF. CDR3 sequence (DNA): TGCGCCAGCAGTCAATCGGGGACAGGGGGTTACTACGAGCAGTACTTC.

In nucleotides, the CDR3 is TGTGCCAGCAGCTGGGGACAGGGAACCCCCTCTGGAAACACCATATATTTT. Encoded protein: CASSWGQGTPSGNTIYF. The chain links TRBV5-6 to TRBJ1-3; 9 bases are shared with TRBD1. V was clipped by 3 bases and J by 0 bases; unmatched bases: 7. The CDR3 spans 17 residues. Germline assignment: CDR1 SGHDT and CDR2 YYEEEE.

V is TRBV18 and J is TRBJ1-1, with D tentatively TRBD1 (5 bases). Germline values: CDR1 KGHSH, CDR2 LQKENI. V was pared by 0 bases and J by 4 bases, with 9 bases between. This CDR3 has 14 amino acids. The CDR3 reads CASSPPSGSTEAFF. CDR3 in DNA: TGTGCCAGCTCACCACCATCAGGGAGCACTGAAGCTTTCTTT.

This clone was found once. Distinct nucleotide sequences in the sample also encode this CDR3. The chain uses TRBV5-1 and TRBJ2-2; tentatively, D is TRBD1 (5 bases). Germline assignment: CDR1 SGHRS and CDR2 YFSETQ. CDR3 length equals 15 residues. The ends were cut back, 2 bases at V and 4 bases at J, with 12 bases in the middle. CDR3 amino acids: CASSLGQGGTGELFF. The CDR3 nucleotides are TGCGCCAGCAGCTTAGGGCAGGGTGGCACCGGGGAGCTGTTTTTT. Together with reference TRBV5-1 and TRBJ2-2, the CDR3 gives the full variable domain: KAGVTQTPRYLIKTRGQQVTLSCSPISGHRSVSWYQQTPGQGLQFLFEYFSETQRNKGNFPGRFSGRQFSNSRSEMNVSTLELGDSALYLCASSLGQGGTGELFFGEGSRLTVL.

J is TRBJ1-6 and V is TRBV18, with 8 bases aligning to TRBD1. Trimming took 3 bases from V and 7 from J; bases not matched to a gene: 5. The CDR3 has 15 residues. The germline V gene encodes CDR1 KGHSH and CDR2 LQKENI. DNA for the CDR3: TGTGCCAGCTCACCCCTGGACAGGGCGAATTCACCCCTCCACTTT. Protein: CASSPLDRANSPLHF.

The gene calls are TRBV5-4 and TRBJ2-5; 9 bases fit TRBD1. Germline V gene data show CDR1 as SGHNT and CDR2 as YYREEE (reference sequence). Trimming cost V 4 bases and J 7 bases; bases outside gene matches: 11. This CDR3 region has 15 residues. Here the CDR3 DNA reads TGTGCCAGCAGCGACGGGACAGGGTCTCCCCGGACCCAGTACTTC. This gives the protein CASSDGTGSPRTQYF. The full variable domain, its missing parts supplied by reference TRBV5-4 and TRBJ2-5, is ETGVTQSPTHLIKTRGQQVTLRCSSQSGHNTVSWYQQALGQGPQFIFQYYREEENGRGNFPPRFSGLQFPNYSSELNVNALELDDSALYLCASSDGTGSPRTQYFGPGTRLLVL.

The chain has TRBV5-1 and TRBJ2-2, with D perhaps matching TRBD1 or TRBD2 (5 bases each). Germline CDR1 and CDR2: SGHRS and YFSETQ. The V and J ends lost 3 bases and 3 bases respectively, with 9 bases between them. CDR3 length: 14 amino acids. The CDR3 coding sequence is TGCGCCAGCAGCTACGGGGCCTACACCGGGGAGCTGTTTTTT. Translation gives CASSYGAYTGELFF.

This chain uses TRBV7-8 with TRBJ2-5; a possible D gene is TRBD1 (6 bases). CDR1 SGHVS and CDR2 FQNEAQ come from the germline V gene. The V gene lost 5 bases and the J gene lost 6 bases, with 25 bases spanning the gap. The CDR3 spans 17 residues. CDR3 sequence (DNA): TGTGCCAGCAGCCGTTTCCTCCCAAAACAGGGAGACAAGACCCAGTACTTC. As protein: CASSRFLPKQGDKTQYF.

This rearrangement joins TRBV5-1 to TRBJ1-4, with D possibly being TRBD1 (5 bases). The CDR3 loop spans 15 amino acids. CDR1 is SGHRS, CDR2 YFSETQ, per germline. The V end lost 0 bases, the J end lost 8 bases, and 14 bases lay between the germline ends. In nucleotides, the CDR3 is TGCGCCAGCAGCTTGGCACAGCAGGGAGGGGAAAAACTGTTTTTT. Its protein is CASSLAQQGGEKLFF. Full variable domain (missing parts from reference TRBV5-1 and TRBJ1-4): KAGVTQTPRYLIKTRGQQVTLSCSPISGHRSVSWYQQTPGQGLQFLFEYFSETQRNKGNFPGRFSGRQFSNSRSEMNVSTLELGDSALYLCASSLAQQGGEKLFFGSGTQLSVL.

The CDR3 reads CASSQETERSTDTQYF. The CDR3 DNA reads as TGCGCCAGCAGCCAAGAGACAGAACGTAGCACAGATACGCAGTATTTT. The rearrangement links TRBV4-3 to TRBJ2-3; possible D gene TRBD1, 5 bases. Per germline, CDR1 LGHNA and CDR2 YSLEER. Deletions cut 0 bases from V and 0 bases from J, with 10 bases between. The CDR3 length is 16 residues.

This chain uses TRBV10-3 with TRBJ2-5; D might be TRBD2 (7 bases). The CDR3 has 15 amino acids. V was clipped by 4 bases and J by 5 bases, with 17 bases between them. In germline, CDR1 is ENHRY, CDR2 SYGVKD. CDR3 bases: TGTGCCATCAGTGGGGGGCGGGAGCACGGGGAGACCCAGTACTTC. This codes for CAISGGREHGETQYF.

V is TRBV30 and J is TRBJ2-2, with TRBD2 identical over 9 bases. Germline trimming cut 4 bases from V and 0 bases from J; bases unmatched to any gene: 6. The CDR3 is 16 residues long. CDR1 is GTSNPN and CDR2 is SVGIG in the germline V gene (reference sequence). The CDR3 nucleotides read TGTGCCTGGATGACTAGCGGAGGGGCGAACACCGGGGAGCTGTTTTTT. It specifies CAWMTSGGANTGELFF.

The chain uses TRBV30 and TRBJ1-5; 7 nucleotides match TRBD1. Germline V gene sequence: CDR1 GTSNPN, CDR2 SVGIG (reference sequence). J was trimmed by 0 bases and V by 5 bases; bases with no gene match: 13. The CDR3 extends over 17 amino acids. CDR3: CAWRDSLYAGSNQPQHF. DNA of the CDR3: TGTGCCTGGCGGGACAGCCTCTACGCGGGTAGCAATCAGCCCCAGCATTTT.

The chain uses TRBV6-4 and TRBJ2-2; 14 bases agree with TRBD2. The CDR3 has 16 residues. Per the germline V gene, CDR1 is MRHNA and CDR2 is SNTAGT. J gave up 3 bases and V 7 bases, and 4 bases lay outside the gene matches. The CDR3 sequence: CASNPGLAGDTGELFF. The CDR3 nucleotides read TGTGCCAGCAACCCGGGACTAGCGGGAGACACCGGGGAGCTGTTTTTT.